This T cell receptor (beta chain) was sequenced in a study of T cells after yellow fever vaccination. It was through 5'RACE template switching that TCR cDNA was made, with a universal primer site and UMIs added. TCRdb ran MiXCR on the 5' RACE reads and lists one entry per CDR3 protein. The sample has 450,000 to 600,000 distinct CDR3 sequences, roughly a sixth seen once. Study-wide findings and caveats: Clonotype sharing between CD4 and CD8 compartments was small.

Per the germline V gene, CDR1 is LGHNT and CDR2 is FRNRAP. This CDR3 comprises 16 residues. This clonotype was seen a handful of times. Its cognate antigen is unknown. The chain employs TRBV12-5 and TRBJ1-3; D gene uncertain. Sequencing used PBMCs, obtained about 5 days after the first yellow fever vaccination. This receptor was obtained from a man aged 18 to 30 who received the YFV17D yellow fever vaccine. In DNA form, the CDR3 reads TGTGCACCACCCGCTAAAAAACATAGCTCTGGAAACACCATATATTTT. As protein: CAPPAKKHSSGNTIYF.